This T cell receptor beta chain stems from a study of cytomegalovirus exposure and HLA in healthy donors. The wider study: Of a few hundred genotyped donors, about 81% clustered with self-reported Caucasian donors.

CDR3 length: 16 residues. Looked up from germline, CDR1 is MNHEY and CDR2 is SMNVEV (reference sequence). Trimming shortened V by 3 bases and J by 0 bases, and 14 bases separated the two germline ends. The PCR ran on 60 Vbeta and 13 Jbeta primers. As originally analysed: Unique TCR beta chains totaled about 78 million in a later count, with 8.5 million to 12 million of them shared. Some clones are missing from TCRdb's copy, which holds only in-frame ones; the method was immunoSEQ multiplex PCR. V, J and clone size were drawn from that table, and D and trimming were deduced from the DNA. The sample yields over 100,000 clones, roughly 77% seen once. In regard to this clone: What it recognizes is unknown.

Study-level points and caveats: Later work found that TCR association rates differed between HLA loci; DRB1 had the most and HLA-C the fewest.

The sample comprised PBMCs. This TCR was sampled from a man aged 25-45 years in good health and CMV-seronegative. The rearrangement uses TRBV27 and TRBJ1-1, with D possibly matching TRBD1 (5 bases). The CDR3 protein is CASSLAGQLMNTEAFF. CDR3 DNA: TGTGCCAGCAGTTTGGCAGGGCAACTCATGAACACTGAAGCTTTCTTT.